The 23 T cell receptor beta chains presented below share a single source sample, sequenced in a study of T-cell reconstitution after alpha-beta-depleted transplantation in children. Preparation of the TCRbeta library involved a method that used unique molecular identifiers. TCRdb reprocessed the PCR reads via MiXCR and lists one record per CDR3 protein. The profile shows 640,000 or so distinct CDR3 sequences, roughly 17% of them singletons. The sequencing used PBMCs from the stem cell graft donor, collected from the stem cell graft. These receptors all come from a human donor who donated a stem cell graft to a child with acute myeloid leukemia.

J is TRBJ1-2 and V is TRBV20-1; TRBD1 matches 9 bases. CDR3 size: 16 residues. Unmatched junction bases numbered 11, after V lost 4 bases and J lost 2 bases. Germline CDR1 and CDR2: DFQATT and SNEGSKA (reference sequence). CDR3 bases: TGCAGTGCTATGAGGGGACAGGGCGAGGAAAACTATGGCTACACCTTC. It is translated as CSAMRGQGEENYGYTF.

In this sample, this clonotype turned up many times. The CDR3 sequence is CSARAGGLNNEQFF. The CDR3 bases are TGCAGTGCTAGAGCGGGGGGCCTTAACAATGAGCAGTTCTTC. The chain uses TRBV20-1 and TRBJ2-1; D is possibly TRBD2 (7 bases). Trimming removed 1 base from V and 5 bases from J, with 12 bases in between. CDR3 length equals 14 residues. Germline V gene lookup returns CDR1 DFQATT and CDR2 SNEGSKA (reference sequence).

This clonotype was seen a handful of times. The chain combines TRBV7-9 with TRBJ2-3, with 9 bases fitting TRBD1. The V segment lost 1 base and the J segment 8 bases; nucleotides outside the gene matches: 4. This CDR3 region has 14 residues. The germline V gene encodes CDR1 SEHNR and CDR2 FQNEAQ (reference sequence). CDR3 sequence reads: CASSLEGTGSTQYF. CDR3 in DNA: TGTGCCAGCAGCTTAGAAGGGACAGGGTCTACGCAGTATTTT.

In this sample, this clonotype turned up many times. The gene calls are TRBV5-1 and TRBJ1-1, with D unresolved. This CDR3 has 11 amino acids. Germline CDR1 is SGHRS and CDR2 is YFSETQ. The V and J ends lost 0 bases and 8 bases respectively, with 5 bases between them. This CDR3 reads CASSLGREAFF. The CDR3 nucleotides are TGCGCCAGCAGCTTGGGACGGGAAGCTTTCTTT.

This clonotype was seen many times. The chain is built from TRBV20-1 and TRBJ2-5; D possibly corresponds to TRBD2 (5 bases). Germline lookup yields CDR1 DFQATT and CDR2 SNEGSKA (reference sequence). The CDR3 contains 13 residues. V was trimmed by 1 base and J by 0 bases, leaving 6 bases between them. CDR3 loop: CSARGGNQETQYF. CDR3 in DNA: TGCAGTGCTAGAGGAGGGAACCAAGAGACCCAGTACTTC.

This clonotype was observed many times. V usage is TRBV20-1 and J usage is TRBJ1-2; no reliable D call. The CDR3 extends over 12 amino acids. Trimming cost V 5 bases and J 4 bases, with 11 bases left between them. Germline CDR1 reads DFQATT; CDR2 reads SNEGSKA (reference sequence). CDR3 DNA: TGCAGTGCTGCCGAATCAGCCTATGGCTACACCTTC. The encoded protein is CSAAESAYGYTF.

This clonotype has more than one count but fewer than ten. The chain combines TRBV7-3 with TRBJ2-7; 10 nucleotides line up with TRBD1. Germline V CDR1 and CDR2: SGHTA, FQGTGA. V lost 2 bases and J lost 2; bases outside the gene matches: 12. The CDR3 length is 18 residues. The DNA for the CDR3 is TGTGCCAGCAGCTTATATCCACAGGGACAGGGGAGTACCTACGAGCAGTACTTC. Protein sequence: CASSLYPQGQGSTYEQYF.

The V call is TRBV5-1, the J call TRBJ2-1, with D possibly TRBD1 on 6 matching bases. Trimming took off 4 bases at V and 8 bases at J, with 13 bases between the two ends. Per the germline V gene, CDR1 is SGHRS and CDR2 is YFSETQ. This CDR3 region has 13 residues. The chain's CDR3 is CASSLPTGHEQFF. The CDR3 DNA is TGCGCCAGCAGCCTACCGACAGGTCATGAGCAGTTCTTC.

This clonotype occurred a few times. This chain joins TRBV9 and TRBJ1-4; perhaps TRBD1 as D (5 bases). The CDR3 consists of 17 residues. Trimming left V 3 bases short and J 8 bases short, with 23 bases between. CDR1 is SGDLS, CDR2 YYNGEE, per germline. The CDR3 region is CASSDMVTGTPSEKLFF. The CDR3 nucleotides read TGTGCCAGCAGCGACATGGTCACGGGGACTCCTAGCGAAAAACTGTTTTTT.

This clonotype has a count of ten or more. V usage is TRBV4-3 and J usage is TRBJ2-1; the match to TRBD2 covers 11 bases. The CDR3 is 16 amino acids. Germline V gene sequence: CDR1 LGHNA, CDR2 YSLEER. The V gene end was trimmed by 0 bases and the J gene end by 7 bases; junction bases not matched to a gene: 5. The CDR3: CASSQDSGGAWNEQFF. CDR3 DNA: TGCGCCAGCAGCCAAGATAGCGGGGGGGCATGGAATGAGCAGTTCTTC.

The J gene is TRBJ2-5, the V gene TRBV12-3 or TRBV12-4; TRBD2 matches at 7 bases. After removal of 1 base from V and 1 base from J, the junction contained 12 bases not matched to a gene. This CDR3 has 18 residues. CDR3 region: CASSLGLGSGVLQETQYF. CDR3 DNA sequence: TGTGCCAGCAGTTTAGGACTAGGGAGCGGGGTGCTCCAAGAGACCCAGTACTTC.

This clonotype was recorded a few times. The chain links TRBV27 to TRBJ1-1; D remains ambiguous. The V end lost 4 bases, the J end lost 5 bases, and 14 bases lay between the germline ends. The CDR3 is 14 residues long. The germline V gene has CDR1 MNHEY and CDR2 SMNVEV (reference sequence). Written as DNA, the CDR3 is TGTGCCAGCAGTTGGCGGGTGGGTTCGACTGAAGCTTTCTTT. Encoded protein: CASSWRVGSTEAFF.

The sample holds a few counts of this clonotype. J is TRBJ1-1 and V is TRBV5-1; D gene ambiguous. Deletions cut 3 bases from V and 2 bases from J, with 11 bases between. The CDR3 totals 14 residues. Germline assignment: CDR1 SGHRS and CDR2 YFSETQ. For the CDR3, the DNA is TGCGCCAGCAGCTCAACGGGCCTCAACACTGAAGCTTTCTTT. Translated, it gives CASSSTGLNTEAFF.

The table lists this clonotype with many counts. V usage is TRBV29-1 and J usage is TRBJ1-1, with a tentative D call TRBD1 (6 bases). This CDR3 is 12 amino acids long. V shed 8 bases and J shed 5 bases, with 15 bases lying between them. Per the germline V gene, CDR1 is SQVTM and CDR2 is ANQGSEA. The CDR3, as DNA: TGCAGCATAATAGGGGGAGGGACTGAAGCTTTCTTT. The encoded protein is CSIIGGGTEAFF.

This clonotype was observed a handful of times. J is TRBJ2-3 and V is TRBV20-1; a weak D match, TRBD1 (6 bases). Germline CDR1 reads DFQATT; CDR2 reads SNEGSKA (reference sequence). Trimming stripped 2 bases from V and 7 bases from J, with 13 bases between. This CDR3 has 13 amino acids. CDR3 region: CSARPGHSYTQYF. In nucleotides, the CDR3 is TGCAGTGCTAGACCGGGACACTCATATACGCAGTATTTT.

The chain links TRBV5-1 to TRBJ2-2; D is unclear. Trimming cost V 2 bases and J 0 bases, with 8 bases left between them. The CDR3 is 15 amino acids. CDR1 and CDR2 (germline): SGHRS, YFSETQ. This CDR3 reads CASSFSAANTGELFF. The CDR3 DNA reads TGCGCCAGCAGCTTTTCGGCAGCGAACACCGGGGAGCTGTTTTTT.

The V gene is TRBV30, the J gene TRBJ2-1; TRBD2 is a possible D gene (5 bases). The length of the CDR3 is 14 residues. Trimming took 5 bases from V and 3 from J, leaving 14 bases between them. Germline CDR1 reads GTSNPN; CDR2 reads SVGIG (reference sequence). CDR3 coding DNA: TGTGCCTGGGTAAAGAGGGCCCTCTACAATGAGCAGTTCTTC. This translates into CAWVKRALYNEQFF.

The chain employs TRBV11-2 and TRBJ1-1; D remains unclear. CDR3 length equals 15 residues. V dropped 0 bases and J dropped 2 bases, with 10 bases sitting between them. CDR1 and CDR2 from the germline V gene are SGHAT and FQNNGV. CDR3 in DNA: TGTGCCAGCAGCTTAGATCCGGCCTTCAACACTGAAGCTTTCTTT. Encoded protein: CASSLDPAFNTEAFF.

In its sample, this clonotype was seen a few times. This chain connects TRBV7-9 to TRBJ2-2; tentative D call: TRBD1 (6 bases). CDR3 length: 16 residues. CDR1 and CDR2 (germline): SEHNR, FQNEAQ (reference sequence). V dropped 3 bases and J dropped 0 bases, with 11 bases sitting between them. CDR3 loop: CASSFAGVPNTGELFF. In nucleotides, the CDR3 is TGTGCCAGCAGCTTCGCAGGGGTTCCGAACACCGGGGAGCTGTTTTTT.

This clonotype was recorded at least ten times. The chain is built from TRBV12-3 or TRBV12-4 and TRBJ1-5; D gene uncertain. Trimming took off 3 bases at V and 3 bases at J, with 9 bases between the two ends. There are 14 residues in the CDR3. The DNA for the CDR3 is TGTGCCAGCAGTTTGAGCAGCTACAATCAGCCCCAGCATTTT. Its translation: CASSLSSYNQPQHF.

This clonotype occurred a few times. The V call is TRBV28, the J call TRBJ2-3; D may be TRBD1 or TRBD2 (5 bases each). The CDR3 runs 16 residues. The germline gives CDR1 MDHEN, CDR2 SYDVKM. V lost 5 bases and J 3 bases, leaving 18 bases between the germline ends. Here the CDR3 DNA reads TGTGCCAGCAGTCCGGTCGGGACGGCCACTACAGATACGCAGTATTTT. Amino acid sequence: CASSPVGTATTDTQYF.

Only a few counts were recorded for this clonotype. The CDR3 region has the DNA TGTGCCAGCAGCAACCACAGAGTCCCCTACAATGAGCAGTTCTTC. Its protein is CASSNHRVPYNEQFF. The chain couples TRBV21-1 to TRBJ2-1; the table's D call, TRBD2, was not checked against the DNA. TRBV21-1 is an annotated pseudogene. This CDR3 has 15 amino acids.

Here the CDR3 DNA reads TGTGCCAGCAGCCGCCGACAGGGCGAGACTGAAGCTTTCTTT. It specifies CASSRRQGETEAFF. The chain carries TRBV3-1 and TRBJ1-1; TRBD1 matches 7 bases. Germline loops: CDR1 LGHDT, CDR2 YNNKEL (reference sequence). Germline trimming cut 4 bases from V and 5 bases from J; bases unmatched to any gene: 7. The CDR3 runs to 14 residues.